This is a list of T cell receptor beta chains from one sample in a study of OX40 agonist ivuxolimab in advanced cancers. Data came from immunoSEQ multiplex PCR; TCRdb stores just in-frame clones and leaves some out. The table lists about 23,000 clones, over 70% of them singletons. This material consisted of CD4+ or CD8+ T cells sorted from blood, taken in a trial of the OX40 agonist ivuxolimab. The source is an adult with an advanced solid tumor such as melanoma, head and neck, liver or kidney cancer. CDR3s include the opening cysteine and the closing phenylalanine or tryptophan. The D gene is left open where the match is weak. Size tells how often a clone was seen (once, few, many) or the class of an expanded clone, and some rows leave it out.

j_gene: TRBJ2-4; v_gene: TRBV9; abundance: .; d_gene: .; CDR3nt: TGTGCCAGCAGCCCCGGGGACTCCTTAGCCAAAAACATTCAGTACTTC; CDR3aa: CASSPGDSLAKNIQYF
j_gene: TRBJ1-2; v_gene: TRBV28; abundance: once; d_gene: .; CDR3nt: TGTGCCAGCAGTTTCAAATGGGCGGGAACATACTATGGCTACACCTTC; CDR3aa: CASSFKWAGTYYGYTF
j_gene: TRBJ2-7; v_gene: TRBV5-5; abundance: .; d_gene: .; CDR3nt: TGTGCCAGCAGCCCCGGTCGGGACGAGCAGTACTTC; CDR3aa: CASSPGRDEQYF
j_gene: TRBJ2-7; v_gene: TRBV7-2; abundance: once; d_gene: .; CDR3nt: TGTGCCAGCAAAATCGCGGGGAACTACGAGCAGTACTTC; CDR3aa: CASKIAGNYEQYF
j_gene: TRBJ2-1; v_gene: TRBV4-1; abundance: once; d_gene: TRBD2; CDR3nt: TGCGCCAGCAGCCGTGGACTAGCGGGGCTTAGTAATGAGCAGTTCTTC; CDR3aa: CASSRGLAGLSNEQFF
j_gene: TRBJ2-5; v_gene: TRBV9; abundance: .; d_gene: .; CDR3nt: TGTGCCAGCAGCGTCGGACGGCTTACTCGCGAGACCCAGTACTTC; CDR3aa: CASSVGRLTRETQYF
j_gene: TRBJ1-1; v_gene: TRBV7-9; abundance: .; d_gene: .; CDR3nt: TGTGCCAGCAGCTTAGGAGGGGGGAATGAAGGTGAAGCTTTCTTT; CDR3aa: CASSLGGGNEGEAFF
j_gene: TRBJ2-6; v_gene: TRBV28; abundance: few; d_gene: .; CDR3nt: TGTGCCAGCAGCCCCGGTACCTCTGGGGCCAACGTCCTGACTTTC; CDR3aa: CASSPGTSGANVLTF
j_gene: TRBJ1-2; v_gene: TRBV5-8; abundance: .; d_gene: .; CDR3nt: TGTGCCAGCAGGCGCGGACGGAGTTCTGACACCTTC; CDR3aa: CASRRGRSSDTF
j_gene: TRBJ1-6; v_gene: TRBV15; abundance: .; d_gene: .; CDR3nt: TGTGCCACCAGCAGCGGGAGGTTATGGAATTCACCCCTCCACTTT; CDR3aa: CATSSGRLWNSPLHF
j_gene: TRBJ1-4; v_gene: TRBV7-9; abundance: .; d_gene: .; CDR3nt: TGTGCCAGCAGCCCGGGGGGAACTAATGAAAAACTGTTTTTT; CDR3aa: CASSPGGTNEKLFF
j_gene: TRBJ2-1; v_gene: TRBV25-1; abundance: .; d_gene: .; CDR3nt: TGTGCCAGCAGTGATCAAGGTCTTGGATACAATGAGCAGTTCTTC; CDR3aa: CASSDQGLGYNEQFF
j_gene: TRBJ1-2; v_gene: TRBV6-1; abundance: .; d_gene: .; CDR3nt: TGTGCCAGCAGCCTGGACGGGAACTATGGCTACACCTTC; CDR3aa: CASSLDGNYGYTF
j_gene: TRBJ2-7; v_gene: TRBV4-3; abundance: .; d_gene: .; CDR3nt: TGCGCCAGCAGCCAAGTCGCGGGGCCCTACGAGCAGTACTTC; CDR3aa: CASSQVAGPYEQYF
j_gene: TRBJ1-1; v_gene: TRBV28; abundance: .; d_gene: .; CDR3nt: TGTGCCAGTGGGGCGGAAGCTTTCTTT; CDR3aa: CASGAEAFF
j_gene: TRBJ1-2; v_gene: TRBV6-5; abundance: .; d_gene: TRBD1; CDR3nt: TGTGCCAGCAGCTTCAGGGGGCGGAGCTATGGCTACACCTTC; CDR3aa: CASSFRGRSYGYTF
j_gene: TRBJ1-4; v_gene: TRBV7-2; abundance: .; d_gene: .; CDR3nt: TGTGCCAGCAGCTTAACCGTCGGGGGGGGTGAAAAACTGTTTTTT; CDR3aa: CASSLTVGGGEKLFF
j_gene: TRBJ2-1; v_gene: TRBV5-1; abundance: few; d_gene: TRBD2; CDR3nt: TGCGCCAGCAGCCGCACTAGCGGGGTTGACAATGAGCAGTTCTTC; CDR3aa: CASSRTSGVDNEQFF
j_gene: TRBJ1-4; v_gene: TRBV27; abundance: .; d_gene: .; CDR3nt: TGTGCCAGCCGCAGGGAGAGAGGAAAACTGTTTTTT; CDR3aa: CASRRERGKLFF
j_gene: TRBJ2-3; v_gene: TRBV10-3; abundance: .; d_gene: TRBD2; CDR3nt: TGTGCCATCAGTCAAGGACTAGCGGGGGGGTATGGGCAGTATTTT; CDR3aa: CAISQGLAGGYGQYF
j_gene: TRBJ2-3; v_gene: TRBV6-5; abundance: .; d_gene: TRBD2; CDR3nt: TGTGCCAGCCGGCTAGCGGGGCTCACAGATACGCAGTATTTT; CDR3aa: CASRLAGLTDTQYF
j_gene: TRBJ2-1; v_gene: TRBV27; abundance: .; d_gene: .; CDR3nt: TGTGCCAGCAGTGCGTCGAGTCTTTGGGGCTACAATGAGCAGTTCTTC; CDR3aa: CASSASSLWGYNEQFF
j_gene: TRBJ1-2; v_gene: TRBV30; abundance: .; d_gene: .; CDR3nt: TGTGCCTGGAACTTACAGGGTCCAGCTAACTATGGCTACACCTTC; CDR3aa: CAWNLQGPANYGYTF
j_gene: TRBJ1-6; v_gene: TRBV5-1; abundance: .; d_gene: TRBD1; CDR3nt: TGCGCCAGCAGCTTCCGGGACAGGGATAATTCACCCCTCCACTTT; CDR3aa: CASSFRDRDNSPLHF
j_gene: TRBJ1-2; v_gene: TRBV28; abundance: .; d_gene: .; CDR3nt: TGTGCCAGCACCCCTGGGGCCTATAACTATGGCTACACCTTC; CDR3aa: CASTPGAYNYGYTF
j_gene: TRBJ1-4; v_gene: TRBV28; abundance: .; d_gene: TRBD1; CDR3nt: TGTGCCAGCAGAATACAGGGGGCTGATGGTGAAAAACTGTTTTTT; CDR3aa: CASRIQGADGEKLFF
j_gene: TRBJ1-4; v_gene: TRBV2; abundance: .; d_gene: .; CDR3nt: TGTGCCACACGAGGGAGGAGTGCAACTAATGAAAAACTGTTTTTT; CDR3aa: CATRGRSATNEKLFF
j_gene: TRBJ1-4; v_gene: TRBV9; abundance: few; d_gene: .; CDR3nt: TGTGCCAGCAGCGTAGGGGACATTAATGAAAAACTGTTTTTT; CDR3aa: CASSVGDINEKLFF
j_gene: TRBJ2-5; v_gene: TRBV6-1; abundance: .; d_gene: TRBD1; CDR3nt: TGTGCCAGCAGTTTTAGACAGGGTGAAGAGACCCAGTACTTC; CDR3aa: CASSFRQGEETQYF
j_gene: TRBJ1-5; v_gene: TRBV6-1; abundance: few; d_gene: TRBD1; CDR3nt: TGTGCCAGCAGTGGAGCAGGGGGCGCAGATCAGCCCCAGCATTTT; CDR3aa: CASSGAGGADQPQHF
j_gene: TRBJ1-2; v_gene: TRBV5-5; abundance: .; d_gene: .; CDR3nt: TGTGCCAGCAGCTTGAATCCGGCCAGGACTCTCTATGGCTACACCTTC; CDR3aa: CASSLNPARTLYGYTF
j_gene: TRBJ2-5; v_gene: TRBV7-2; abundance: .; d_gene: TRBD2; CDR3nt: TGTGCCAGCAGCCGTGGAGGACTAGGTTTAAGAGAGACCCAGTACTTC; CDR3aa: CASSRGGLGLRETQYF
j_gene: TRBJ2-5; v_gene: TRBV4-1; abundance: .; d_gene: .; CDR3nt: TGCGCCAGCAGCCGGAACGATCTGGGGACCCAGTACTTC; CDR3aa: CASSRNDLGTQYF
j_gene: TRBJ1-2; v_gene: TRBV5-1; abundance: .; d_gene: .; CDR3nt: TGCGCCAGCAGCTTCGGAGGGGCTTATGGCTACACCTTC; CDR3aa: CASSFGGAYGYTF
j_gene: TRBJ2-3; v_gene: TRBV18; abundance: .; d_gene: TRBD1; CDR3nt: TGTGCCAGCTCATCGGACAGGGTCGTTGCAGATACGCAGTATTTT; CDR3aa: CASSSDRVVADTQYF
j_gene: TRBJ1-1; v_gene: TRBV30; abundance: .; d_gene: .; CDR3nt: TGTGCCTGGAAGCGGTCCGCTGAAGCTTTCTTT; CDR3aa: CAWKRSAEAFF
j_gene: TRBJ1-6; v_gene: TRBV30; abundance: .; d_gene: .; CDR3nt: TGTGCCTGGAGTGTACAAGGGGCGGGTTCACCCCTCCACTTT; CDR3aa: CAWSVQGAGSPLHF
j_gene: TRBJ1-4; v_gene: TRBV7-6; abundance: .; d_gene: TRBD1; CDR3nt: TGTGCCAGCAGCTCCCTACAGGGGTATTTACAAGCTATTAATGAAAAACTGTTTTTT; CDR3aa: CASSSLQGYLQAINEKLFF
j_gene: TRBJ1-3; v_gene: TRBV9; abundance: few; d_gene: .; CDR3nt: TGTGCCAGCAGCGTCAGTAATCCACTGCCAGGCTCTGGAAACACCATATATTTT; CDR3aa: CASSVSNPLPGSGNTIYF
j_gene: TRBJ1-4; v_gene: TRBV4-3; abundance: .; d_gene: .; CDR3nt: TGCGCCAGCAGCCAGGTCTTCTTCTCCGGGACGGTATCTGAAAAACTGTTTTTT; CDR3aa: CASSQVFFSGTVSEKLFF
j_gene: TRBJ2-7; v_gene: TRBV19; abundance: .; d_gene: .; CDR3nt: TGTGCCAGTAGTATCTGGCAGGGGTGGGAGCAGTACTTC; CDR3aa: CASSIWQGWEQYF
j_gene: TRBJ1-5; v_gene: TRBV4-1; abundance: .; d_gene: .; CDR3nt: TGCGCCAGCAGCCAAGACAGCAATCAGCCCCAGCATTTT; CDR3aa: CASSQDSNQPQHF